The 24 T cell receptor beta chains presented below share a single source sample, sequenced in a study of T cells after yellow fever vaccination. TCRdb passed the 5' RACE reads through MiXCR, listing each CDR3 protein once. The sample lists more than 120,000 distinct CDR3 sequences, roughly 8.2% occurring once. Here the sequenced sample was CD4+ T cells sorted from PBMCs, taken 5 days after the yellow fever booster vaccination. The receptors were gathered from a man between 25 and 39 years old who received the YFV17D yellow fever vaccine.

This sequence joins TRBV6-2 or TRBV6-3 and TRBJ2-6; the D gene could be TRBD1 or TRBD2 (7 bases each). Trimming cost V 7 bases and J 3 bases, with 13 bases left between them. This CDR3 has 15 amino acids. Germline assignment: CDR1 MNHEY and CDR2 SVGEGT. DNA of the CDR3: TGTGCCAGCATCTCAGGGGGGGTTGGGGCCAACGTCCTGACTTTC. Residues: CASISGGVGANVLTF.

This clonotype was counted at least ten times. The gene calls are TRBV20-1 and TRBJ1-5; weak D call: TRBD1 (6 bases). Germline lookup yields CDR1 DFQATT and CDR2 SNEGSKA (reference sequence). V lost 6 bases, J lost 4 bases, and 13 bases lay in between. The CDR3 extends over 13 amino acids. CDR3 sequence reads: CSAYTGRNQPQHF. In DNA form, the CDR3 reads TGCAGTGCATATACAGGGAGAAATCAGCCCCAGCATTTT.

The V gene is TRBV3-1, the J gene TRBJ2-7; tentatively, D is TRBD1 (6 bases). Trimming pared 7 bases from V and 2 bases from J, leaving 24 bases between. CDR1 and CDR2 (germline): LGHDT, YNNKEL (reference sequence). The CDR3 contains 17 residues. The DNA for the CDR3 is TGTGCCAGCACCAAAACACCTTCCCCCGCAGGGGCCTACGAGCAGTACTTC. Translation: CASTKTPSPAGAYEQYF.

This clonotype was counted many times. The chain is built from TRBV6-1 and TRBJ1-2, with 8 positions matching TRBD1. Germline assignment: CDR1 MNHNS and CDR2 SASEGT. V trimming: 4 bases; J trimming: 6 bases; junction bases outside the gene matches: 1. The CDR3 extends over 12 amino acids. The CDR3, as DNA: TGTGCCAGCAGTGCGACAGGGGATGGCTACACCTTC. The encoded protein is CASSATGDGYTF.

This clonotype was seen only once. V and J are TRBV12-3 or TRBV12-4 and TRBJ2-1, with 9 bases matching TRBD2. This CDR3 is 18 amino acids long. The J segment lost 8 bases and the V segment lost 8 bases, leaving 22 bases of the junction unmatched. Here the CDR3 DNA reads TGTGCCAGCTGCCTTCGTGGCCCGAATAGCGGGAGAAACTATGAGCAGTTCTTC. This codes for CASCLRGPNSGRNYEQFF.

This clonotype was seen repeatedly, ten times or more. The chain links TRBV7-6 to TRBJ2-1, with a weak D call TRBD1 (6 bases). The V end lost 4 bases, the J end lost 7 bases, and 11 bases lay between the germline ends. The CDR3 covers 13 residues. CDR1 is SGHVS, CDR2 FNYEAQ, per germline. The CDR3 nucleotides are TGTGCCAGCAGCTACAGGGCCGGTAATGAGCAGTTCTTC. This encodes CASSYRAGNEQFF.

This clonotype was found many times. V gene TRBV7-2 combines with J gene TRBJ2-3; TRBD2 matches 10 bases. The germline V gene has CDR1 SGHTA and CDR2 FQGNSA. Trimming at V came to 5 bases and at J to 2 bases, leaving 7 bases not matched to a gene. The CDR3 length is 16 residues. CDR3 region: CASSQGTSDLTDTQYF. CDR3 in DNA: TGTGCCAGCAGCCAGGGGACTAGCGATCTCACAGATACGCAGTATTTT.

This clonotype was recorded many times. The chain joins TRBV27 to TRBJ2-7, with D maybe TRBD1 (6 bases). From germline, CDR1 is MNHEY and CDR2 SMNVEV (reference sequence). The CDR3 is made up of 14 amino acids. V lost 4 bases, J lost 0 bases, and 10 bases lay in between. The CDR3 DNA sequence: TGTGCCAGCAGTTCCCGGACAGTCTCCTACGAGCAGTACTTC. As protein: CASSSRTVSYEQYF.

A note on this clonotype: Just one base apart from a much larger clone, this may be a read error. The V and J genes are TRBV19 and TRBJ2-7; 8 bases fit TRBD2. This CDR3 is 15 amino acids long. Germline V gives CDR1 LNHDA, CDR2 SQIVND (reference sequence). Here the CDR3 reads CASRGSGANSYEQCF. In nucleotides, the CDR3 is TGTGCCAGTAGGGGTAGCGGGGCAAACTCCTACGAGCAGTGCTTC.

This clonotype was seen at least ten times. The genes are TRBV20-1 and TRBJ2-5; D is unresolved. Trimming stripped 0 bases from V and 2 bases from J, with 10 bases between. Germline V gene lookup returns CDR1 DFQATT and CDR2 SNEGSKA (reference sequence). This CDR3 has 14 amino acids. CDR3: CSAREGNLQETQYF. The CDR3 region has the DNA TGCAGTGCTAGAGAGGGAAACCTACAAGAGACCCAGTACTTC.

This clonotype was detected ten times or more. The V and J genes are TRBV7-2 and TRBJ2-1; 7 bases agree with TRBD1. In germline, CDR1 is SGHTA, CDR2 FQGNSA. The CDR3 is made up of 15 amino acids. J was trimmed by 6 bases and V by 4 bases; bases with no gene match: 9. CDR3 bases: TGTGCCAGCAGCTCCCAGGGACAGATCCCCAATGAGCAGTTCTTC. Translating gives CASSSQGQIPNEQFF.

This clonotype was counted ten times or more. The chain links TRBV12-3 or TRBV12-4 to TRBJ2-1; 9 bases match TRBD2. V gave up 3 bases and J gave up 15 bases; unmatched junction bases: 9. There are 13 residues in the CDR3. DNA for the CDR3: TGTGCCAGCAGTTTCGTGGAGCGGGAGGACGCGTTCTTC. Protein: CASSFVEREDAFF.

Worth noting for this clonotype: A much larger clone lies a single base off, so this may be a read error. V gene TRBV6-2 or TRBV6-3 combines with J gene TRBJ2-7, with D unresolved. This CDR3 has 13 amino acids. Per the germline V gene, CDR1 is MNHEY and CDR2 is SVGEGT. This chain's CDR3 is CASRYPPNYEQYF. The CDR3, as DNA: TGTGCCAGCCGTTACCCGCCTAACTACGAGCAGTACTTC.

This clonotype has ten or more counts. The chain combines TRBV7-2 with TRBJ2-7; no clear D. V lost 3 bases to trimming and J lost 1 base, with 7 bases between them. The CDR3 length is 13 residues. Germline V lookup: CDR1 SGHTA, CDR2 FQGNSA. CDR3 in amino acids: CASSLWESYEQYF. CDR3 in DNA: TGTGCCAGCAGCTTGTGGGAATCCTACGAGCAGTACTTC.

Points on this clonotype: One end of the junction fails to match germline, which may point to a read error. The rearrangement joins TRBV12-3 or TRBV12-4 to TRBJ2-4; maybe TRBD1 (6 bases). This CDR3 is 18 amino acids long. CDR3 sequence: CTSSLGEDRRIIRNIQYF. As DNA, the CDR3 is TGTACCAGCAGTTTAGGCGAGGACAGACGCATAATACGGAACATTCAGTACTTC.

This clonotype was detected ten times or more. The J gene is TRBJ2-7, the V gene TRBV19, with 14 bases identical to TRBD2. The CDR3 consists of 16 residues. V lost 5 bases to trimming and J lost 4 bases; unmatched junction nucleotides: 7. Germline V gene lookup returns CDR1 LNHDA and CDR2 SQIVND (reference sequence). DNA of the CDR3: TGTGCCAGTAGTGCGGGACTAGCGGGAGTGGGGTACGAGCAGTACTTC. As protein: CASSAGLAGVGYEQYF.

This clonotype was counted ten times or more. The chain combines TRBV7-9 with TRBJ2-7; D is undetermined. The CDR3 is 11 amino acids. From germline, CDR1 is SEHNR and CDR2 FQNEAQ (reference sequence). The V end lost 2 bases, the J end lost 6 bases, and 5 bases lay between the germline ends. The CDR3 loop is CASSLIAEQYF. The CDR3 nucleotides are TGTGCCAGCAGCTTAATCGCCGAGCAGTACTTC. Full variable domain (missing parts from reference TRBV7-9 and TRBJ2-7): DTGVSQNPRHKITKRGQNVTFRCDPISEHNRLYWYRQTLGQGPEFLTYFQNEAQLEKSRLLSDRFSAERPKGSFSTLEIQRTEQGDSAMYLCASSLIAEQYFGPGTRLTVT.

This clonotype was counted at least ten times. This rearrangement joins TRBV23-1 to TRBJ2-4, with a weak D call TRBD2 (5 bases). TRBV23-1 belongs to the ORF category, with a function that is uncertain. With 6 bases removed from V and 5 bases from J, the gap between germline ends came to 8 bases. The CDR3 loop spans 12 amino acids. The CDR3: CASSHGENIQYF. The CDR3 DNA reads TGCGCCAGCAGCCACGGGGAAAACATTCAGTACTTC.

This clonotype was seen ten or more times. Sequence at one end of the junction differs from germline and may be a read error. The chain couples TRBV12-3 or TRBV12-4 to TRBJ2-5, with D perhaps given as TRBD1 or TRBD2 (5 bases each). The CDR3 sequence is 13 residues long. The CDR3 sequence: CARSLRGQETQYF. CDR3 DNA sequence: TGTGCCAGAAGTTTGAGGGGACAAGAGACCCAGTACTTC.

In the case of this clonotype: A much larger clone sits a single nucleotide away, making a read error possible. Here the CDR3 reads CSAGLAGHETQYF. In nucleotides, the CDR3 is TGCAGTGCGGGTCTAGCGGGACATGAGACCCAGTACTTC. The chain carries TRBV20-1 and TRBJ2-5; 9 bases are a match to TRBD2. V shed 6 bases and J 5 bases; nucleotides not matched to a gene: 7. Germline CDR1 reads DFQATT; CDR2 reads SNEGSKA (reference sequence). The CDR3 consists of 13 residues.

This clonotype showed up many times. V usage is TRBV7-3 and J usage is TRBJ2-2; D is possibly TRBD1 (6 bases). CDR1 is SGHTA, CDR2 FQGTGA, per germline. The CDR3 length is 13 residues. Trimming removed 4 bases from V and 6 bases from J, with 9 bases in between. The CDR3, as DNA: TGTGCCAGCAGCTCGCCAGGGGCCGGGGAGCTGTTTTTT. Its translation: CASSSPGAGELFF.

This clonotype was seen ten or more times. The gene calls are TRBV4-2 and TRBJ2-1; 9 nucleotides agree with TRBD2. The CDR3 spans 16 residues. V was pared by 0 bases and J by 3 bases, with 3 bases of the junction left unmatched. Germline V gene lookup returns CDR1 LGHNA and CDR2 YNFKEQ. CDR3 in amino acids: CASSQDLAGNYNEQFF. The CDR3 region has the DNA TGTGCCAGCAGCCAAGACCTAGCGGGGAACTACAATGAGCAGTTCTTC.

This clonotype was seen repeatedly, ten times or more. The rearrangement uses TRBV5-1 and TRBJ2-3; 12 bases map to TRBD2. The CDR3 is 17 amino acids. Per the germline V gene, CDR1 is SGHRS and CDR2 is YFSETQ. The trim removed 4 bases at V and 6 bases at J, leaving 12 bases unmatched. The CDR3, as DNA: TGCGCCAGCAGCCCCTTCGCTAGCGGGAGGGCCTTGGATACGCAGTATTTT. This encodes CASSPFASGRALDTQYF.

Concerning this clonotype: A junction end diverges from the germline sequence, so it may reflect a read error. V and J are TRBV12-3 or TRBV12-4 and TRBJ2-5, with 10 bases that match TRBD2. This CDR3 has 19 amino acids. In DNA, the CDR3 is TGTGCCTGCAGTTTAGGGTGGGGCCGTACTAGCGGGATCGGGGAGACCCAGTACTTC. Amino acid sequence: CACSLGWGRTSGIGETQYF.